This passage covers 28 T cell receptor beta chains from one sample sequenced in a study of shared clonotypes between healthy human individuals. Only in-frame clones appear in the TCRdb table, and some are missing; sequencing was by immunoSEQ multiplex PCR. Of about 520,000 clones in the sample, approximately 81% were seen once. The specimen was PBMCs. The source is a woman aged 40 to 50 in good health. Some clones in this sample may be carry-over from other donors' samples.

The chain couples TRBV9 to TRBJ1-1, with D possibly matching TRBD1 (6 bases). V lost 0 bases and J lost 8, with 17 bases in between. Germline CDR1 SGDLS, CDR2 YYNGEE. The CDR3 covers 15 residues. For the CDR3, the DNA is TGTGCCAGCAGCGTAGGGGGACACCCCATGGGGGAAGCTTTCTTT. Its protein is CASSVGGHPMGEAFF.

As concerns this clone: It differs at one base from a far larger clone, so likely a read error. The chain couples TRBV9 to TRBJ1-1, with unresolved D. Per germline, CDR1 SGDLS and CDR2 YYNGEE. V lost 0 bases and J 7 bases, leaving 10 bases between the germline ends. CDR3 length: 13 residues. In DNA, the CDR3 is TGTGCCAGCAGCGTAGGGGCAGGCAGTGAAGCTTTCTTT. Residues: CASSVGAGSEAFF.

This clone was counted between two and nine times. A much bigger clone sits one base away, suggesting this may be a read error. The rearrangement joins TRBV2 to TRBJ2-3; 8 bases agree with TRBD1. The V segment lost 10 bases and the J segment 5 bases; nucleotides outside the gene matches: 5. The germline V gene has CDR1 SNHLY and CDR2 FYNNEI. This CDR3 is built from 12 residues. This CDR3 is CATRDRRDTQYF. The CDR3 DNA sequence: TGTGCCACCCGGGACAGGAGAGATACGCAGTATTTT.

CDR3 amino acids: CASSFRGQPQHF. The CDR3 nucleotides read TGTGCCAGCAGTTTTCGGGGACAGCCCCAGCATTTT. This chain uses TRBV27 with TRBJ1-5, with no clear D. V shed 3 bases and J shed 7 bases, with 7 bases lying between them. The germline V gene encodes CDR1 MNHEY and CDR2 SMNVEV (reference sequence). The CDR3 length is 12 residues.

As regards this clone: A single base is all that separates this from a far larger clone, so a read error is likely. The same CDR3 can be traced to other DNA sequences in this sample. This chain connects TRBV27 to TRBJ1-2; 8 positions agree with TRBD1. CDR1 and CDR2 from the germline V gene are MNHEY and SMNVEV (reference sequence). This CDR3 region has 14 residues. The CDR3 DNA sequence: TGTGCCAGCTACGGACAGGGTCCATACTATGGCTACACATTC. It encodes CASYGQGPYYGYTF.

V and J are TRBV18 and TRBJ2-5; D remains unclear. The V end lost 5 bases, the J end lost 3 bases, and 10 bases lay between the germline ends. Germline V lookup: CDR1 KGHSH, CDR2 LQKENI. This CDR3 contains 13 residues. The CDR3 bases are TGTGCCAGCTCAGGTGGGGTAGAAGAGACCCAGTACTTC. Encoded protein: CASSGGVEETQYF.

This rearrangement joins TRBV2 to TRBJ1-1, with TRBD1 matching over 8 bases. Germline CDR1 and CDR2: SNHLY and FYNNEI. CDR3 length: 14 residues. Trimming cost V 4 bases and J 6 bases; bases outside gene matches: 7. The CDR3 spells CASSAVRGPSEAFF. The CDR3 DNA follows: TGTGCCAGCAGTGCTGTCAGGGGGCCTTCTGAAGCTTTCTTT.

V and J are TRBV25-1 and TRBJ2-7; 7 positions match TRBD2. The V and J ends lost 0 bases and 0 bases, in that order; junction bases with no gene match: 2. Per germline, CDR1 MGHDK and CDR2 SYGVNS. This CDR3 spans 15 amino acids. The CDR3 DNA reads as TGTGCCAGCAGTGAATACAAGCGGGGCTCCTACGAGCAGTACTTC. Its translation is CASSEYKRGSYEQYF.

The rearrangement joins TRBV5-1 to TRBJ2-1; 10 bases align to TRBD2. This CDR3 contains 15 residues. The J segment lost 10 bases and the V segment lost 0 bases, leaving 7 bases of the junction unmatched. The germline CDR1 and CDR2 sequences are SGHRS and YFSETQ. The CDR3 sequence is CASSLAGTSDEEQFF. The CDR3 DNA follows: TGCGCCAGCAGCTTGGCCGGGACTAGCGACGAAGAGCAGTTCTTC.

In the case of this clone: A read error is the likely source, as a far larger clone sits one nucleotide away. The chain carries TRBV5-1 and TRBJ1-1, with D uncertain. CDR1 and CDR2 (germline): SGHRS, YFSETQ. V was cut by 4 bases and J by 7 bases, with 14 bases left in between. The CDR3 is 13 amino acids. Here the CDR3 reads CASSPGRPFEAFF. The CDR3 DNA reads TGCGCCAGCAGCCCGGGCAGGCCTTTTGAAGCTTTCTTT.

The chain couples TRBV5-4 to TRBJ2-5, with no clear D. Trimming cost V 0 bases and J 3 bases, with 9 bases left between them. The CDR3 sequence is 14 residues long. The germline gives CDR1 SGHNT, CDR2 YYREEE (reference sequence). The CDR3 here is CASSLGVAEETQYF. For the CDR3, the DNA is TGTGCCAGCAGCTTGGGGGTAGCTGAAGAGACCCAGTACTTC.

The CDR3: CATINTPWEAYNEQFF. CDR3 in DNA: TGTGCCACTATCAATACCCCATGGGAAGCCTACAATGAGCAGTTCTTC. The genes are TRBV14 and TRBJ2-1; D uncertain. The CDR3 extends over 16 amino acids. V dropped 10 bases and J dropped 2 bases, with 21 bases sitting between them. Germline values: CDR1 SGHDN, CDR2 FVKESK.

The CDR3 is CASSKRQGPVATNEKLFF. The CDR3 coding sequence is TGTGCCAGCAGCAAGCGACAGGGACCCGTCGCAACTAATGAAAAACTGTTTTTT. This sequence joins TRBV21-1 and TRBJ1-4; whether TRBD1, the table's D call, matches the DNA was not checked. TRBV21-1 has pseudogene status. This CDR3 is built from 18 residues.

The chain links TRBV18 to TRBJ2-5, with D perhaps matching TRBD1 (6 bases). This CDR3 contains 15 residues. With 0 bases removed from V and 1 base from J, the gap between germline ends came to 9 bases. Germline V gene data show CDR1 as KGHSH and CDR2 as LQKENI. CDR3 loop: CASSPPSTGQETQYF. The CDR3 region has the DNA TGTGCCAGCTCACCACCTTCGACAGGCCAAGAGACCCAGTACTTC.

The CDR3 region is CAYSGAGYTF. As DNA, the CDR3 is TGTGCCTACTCAGGGGCTGGCTACACCTTC. This chain joins TRBV30 and TRBJ1-2; D is possibly TRBD1 (6 bases). The ends were cut back, 7 bases at V and 7 bases at J, with 10 bases in the middle. The CDR3 contains 10 residues. Germline values: CDR1 GTSNPN, CDR2 SVGIG (reference sequence).

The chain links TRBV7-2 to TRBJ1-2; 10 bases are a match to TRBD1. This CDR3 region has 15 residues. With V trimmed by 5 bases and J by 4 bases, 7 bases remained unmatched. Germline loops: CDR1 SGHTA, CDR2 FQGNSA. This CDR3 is CASSIQTGGSYGYTF. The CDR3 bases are TGTGCCAGCAGCATTCAGACAGGGGGCAGCTATGGCTACACCTTC.

The CDR3 protein is CASRRAGGPLAYNEQFF. CDR3 DNA sequence: TGTGCCAGCAGGAGGGCGGGAGGCCCGCTGGCTTACAATGAGCAGTTCTTC. The chain is built from TRBV11-2 and TRBJ2-1; the match to TRBD2 covers 8 bases. Germline V gene lookup returns CDR1 SGHAT and CDR2 FQNNGV. There are 17 residues in the CDR3. After removal of 6 bases from V and 4 bases from J, the junction contained 14 bases not matched to a gene.

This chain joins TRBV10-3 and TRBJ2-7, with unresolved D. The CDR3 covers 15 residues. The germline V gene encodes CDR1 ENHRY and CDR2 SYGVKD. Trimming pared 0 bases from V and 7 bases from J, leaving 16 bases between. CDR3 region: CAISESMGYGLEQYF. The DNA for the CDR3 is TGTGCCATCAGTGAGTCGATGGGGTACGGGTTGGAGCAGTACTTC.

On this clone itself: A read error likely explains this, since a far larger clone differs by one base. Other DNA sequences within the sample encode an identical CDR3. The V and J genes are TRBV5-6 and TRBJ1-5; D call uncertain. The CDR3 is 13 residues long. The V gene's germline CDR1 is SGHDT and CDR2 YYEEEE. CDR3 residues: CASSLGTNQPQHF. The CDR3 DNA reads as TGTGCTAGCAGCTTGGGTACCAATCAGCCCCAGCATTTT.

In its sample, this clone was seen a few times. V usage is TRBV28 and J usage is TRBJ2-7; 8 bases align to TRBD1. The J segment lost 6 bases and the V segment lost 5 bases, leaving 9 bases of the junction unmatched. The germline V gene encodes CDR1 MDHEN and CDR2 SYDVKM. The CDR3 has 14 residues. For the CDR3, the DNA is TGTGCCAGCAGTCCCCAAAGGACAGGGCGCGAGCAGTACTTC. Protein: CASSPQRTGREQYF.

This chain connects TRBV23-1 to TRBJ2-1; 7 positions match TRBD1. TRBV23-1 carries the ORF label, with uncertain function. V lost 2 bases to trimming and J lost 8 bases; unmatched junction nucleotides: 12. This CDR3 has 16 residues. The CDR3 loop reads CASSQVSRDSAYEQFF. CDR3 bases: TGCGCCAGCAGTCAAGTCTCCCGGGACAGTGCGTATGAGCAGTTCTTC.

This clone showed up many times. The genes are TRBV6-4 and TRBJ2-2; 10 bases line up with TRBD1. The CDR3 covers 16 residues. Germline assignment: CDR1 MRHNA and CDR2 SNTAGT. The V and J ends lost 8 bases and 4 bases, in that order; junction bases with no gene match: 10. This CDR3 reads CASSGTGVGLTGELFF. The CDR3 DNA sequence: TGTGCCAGCTCCGGGACAGGGGTCGGTCTCACCGGGGAGCTGTTTTTT.

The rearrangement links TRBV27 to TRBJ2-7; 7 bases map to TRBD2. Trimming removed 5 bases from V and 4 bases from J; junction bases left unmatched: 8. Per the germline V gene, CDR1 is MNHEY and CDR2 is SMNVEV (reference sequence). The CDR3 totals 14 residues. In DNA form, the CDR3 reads TGTGCCAGCAGTCCAGGGAGGGGCTTATACGAGCAGTACTTC. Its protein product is CASSPGRGLYEQYF.

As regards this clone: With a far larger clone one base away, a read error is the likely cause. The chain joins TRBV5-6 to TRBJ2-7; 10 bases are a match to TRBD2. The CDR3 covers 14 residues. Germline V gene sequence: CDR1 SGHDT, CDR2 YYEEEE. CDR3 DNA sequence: TGTGCCAGCAGCTTAGGGACTAGCGTCTACGGGCAGTACTTC. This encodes CASSLGTSVYGQYF.

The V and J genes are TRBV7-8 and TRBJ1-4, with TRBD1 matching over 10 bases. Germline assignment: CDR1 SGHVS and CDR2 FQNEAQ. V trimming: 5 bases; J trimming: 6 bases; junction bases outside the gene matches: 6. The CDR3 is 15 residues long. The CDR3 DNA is TGTGCCAGCAGCCGTGGGACAGGGGAGTATGAAAAACTGTTTTTT. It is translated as CASSRGTGEYEKLFF.

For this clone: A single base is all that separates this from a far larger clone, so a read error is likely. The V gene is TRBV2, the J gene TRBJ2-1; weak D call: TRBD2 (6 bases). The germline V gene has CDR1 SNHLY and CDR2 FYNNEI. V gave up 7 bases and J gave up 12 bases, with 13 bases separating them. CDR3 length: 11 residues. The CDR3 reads CASMGWRAQFF. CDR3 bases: TGTGCCAGCATGGGCTGGAGGGCGCAGTTCTTC.

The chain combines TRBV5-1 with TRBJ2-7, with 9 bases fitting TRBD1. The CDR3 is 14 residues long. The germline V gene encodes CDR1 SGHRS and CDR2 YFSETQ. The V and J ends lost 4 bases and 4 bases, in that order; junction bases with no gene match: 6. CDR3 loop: CASSPGTGRYEQYF. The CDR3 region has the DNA TGCGCCAGCAGCCCCGGGACAGGGCGGTACGAGCAGTACTTC.

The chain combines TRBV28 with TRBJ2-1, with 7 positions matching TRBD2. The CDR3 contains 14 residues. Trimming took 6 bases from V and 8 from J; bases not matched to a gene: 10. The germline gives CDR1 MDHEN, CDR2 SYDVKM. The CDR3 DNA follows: TGTGCCAGCAGCATCGCCGTGGGGGGGTATGAGCAGTTCTTC. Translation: CASSIAVGGYEQFF.